The following is a T cell receptor (beta chain) sequence with its context. As yet, its antigen is unknown. The sample is drawn from a study of CD8+ T cells in alopecia areata. Sorted out of PBMCs were CD4+ T cells and CD8+ T cells. Study conclusions and caveats: Across lesional scalp, and particularly alopecia totalis/universalis, clonality surpassed that of normal scalp. Scalp samples also yield sequences from resident alphabeta T cells of normal skin. Compared with mice, patients displayed less clear TCR sharing, possibly for HLA-related reasons.

The V gene end was trimmed by 3 bases and the J gene end by 2 bases; junction bases not matched to a gene: 6. CDR1 and CDR2 (germline): SGHAT, FQNNGV. The CDR3 has 15 residues. RNA was extracted and reverse transcribed into cDNA as the sequencing template. Sequencing was performed with immunoSEQ multiplex PCR; in TCRdb, only in-frame clones are kept and a portion is missing. The table includes about 120,000 clones, roughly 66% detected once. This chain joins TRBV11-2 and TRBJ2-7, with 8 bases matching TRBD1. Specimen: CD4+ T cells sorted from blood. This clonotype was obtained from a human donor in good health. The CDR3 loop reads CASSFLTGQAYEQYF. CDR3 in DNA: TGTGCCAGCAGCTTCCTCACGGGACAGGCCTACGAGCAGTACTTC.